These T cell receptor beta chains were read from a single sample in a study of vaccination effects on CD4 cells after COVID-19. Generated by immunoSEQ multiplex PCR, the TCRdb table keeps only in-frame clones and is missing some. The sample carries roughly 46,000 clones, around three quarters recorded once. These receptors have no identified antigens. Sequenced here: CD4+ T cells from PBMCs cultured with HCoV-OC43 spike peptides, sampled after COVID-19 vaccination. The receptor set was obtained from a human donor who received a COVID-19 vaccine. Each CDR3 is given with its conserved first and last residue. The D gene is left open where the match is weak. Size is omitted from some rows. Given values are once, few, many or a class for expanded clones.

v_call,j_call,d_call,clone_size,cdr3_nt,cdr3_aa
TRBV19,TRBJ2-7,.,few,TGTGCCAGTCAGAGGTCCCCGGGGCCATCCCACGAGCAGTACTTC,CASQRSPGPSHEQYF
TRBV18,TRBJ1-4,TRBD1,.,TGTGCCAGCTCAACCGGGACAGGGAATGAAAAACTGTTTTTT,CASSTGTGNEKLFF
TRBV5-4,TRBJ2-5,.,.,TGTGCCAGCAGCTTGGCCCACAGCCAAGAGACCCAGTACTTC,CASSLAHSQETQYF
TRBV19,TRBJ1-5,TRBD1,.,TGTGCCAGTAGTCCCGGACAGGGAGTTGGCAATCAGCCCCAGCATTTT,CASSPGQGVGNQPQHF
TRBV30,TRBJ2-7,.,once,TGTGCCTGGAGCGCCGGCCAGGCCCCCTACGAGCAGTACTTC,CAWSAGQAPYEQYF
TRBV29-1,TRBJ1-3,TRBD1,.,TGCAGCGTCGGACAGGGGGTCAACACCATATATTTT,CSVGQGVNTIYF
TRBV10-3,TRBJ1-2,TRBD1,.,TGTGCCATCAGGGAATCAGGGGGTGGTAACTATGGCTACACCTTC,CAIRESGGGNYGYTF
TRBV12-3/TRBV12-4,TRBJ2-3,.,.,TGTGCCAGCATGGTCTTAGGGACGCAGTATTTT,CASMVLGTQYF
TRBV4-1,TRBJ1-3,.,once,TGCGCCGGCAGCCAAGTTCTATGGGGGGCCTCTGGAAACACCATATATTTT,CAGSQVLWGASGNTIYF
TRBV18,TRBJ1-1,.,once,TGTGCCAGCTCACCTCAGGTTATGAACACTGAAGCTTTCTTT,CASSPQVMNTEAFF
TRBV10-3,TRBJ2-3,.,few,TGTGCCATCAATAACCCCCCAACAGATACGCAGTATTTT,CAINNPPTDTQYF
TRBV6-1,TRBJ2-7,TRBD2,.,TGTGCCAGCAGTGACCCTTGGCGGGGGTGGTACGAGCAGTACTTC,CASSDPWRGWYEQYF
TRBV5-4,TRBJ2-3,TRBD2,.,TGTGCCAGCAGCCCGGGACTAGCGGGTACGCAGTATTTT,CASSPGLAGTQYF
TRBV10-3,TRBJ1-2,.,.,TGTGCCATCAGGGAGGGTCGGAACTATGGCTACACCTTC,CAIREGRNYGYTF
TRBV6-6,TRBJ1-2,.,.,TGTGCCAGCAGTTATGAGGGGATCGGCTACACCTTC,CASSYEGIGYTF
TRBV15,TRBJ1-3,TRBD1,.,TGTGCCACGCTCCTGGGACAGGGGACTGGAAACACCATATATTTT,CATLLGQGTGNTIYF
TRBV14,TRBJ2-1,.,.,TGTGCCAGCAGCCCGAACCGGGACCAAGGGTACAATGAGCAGTTCTTC,CASSPNRDQGYNEQFF